Given below is one T cell receptor (beta chain) in context. This record comes from a study of monozygotic twins with inflammatory bowel disease. The authors isolated total RNA from whole blood without sorting T cells. TCRdb reanalyzed the 5' RACE reads, giving one entry per CDR3 protein sequence and no DNA. This listing includes 150,000 or so distinct CDR3 sequences. The sample taken for sequencing was blood. The TCR comes from a human donor with ulcerative colitis or Crohn's disease, or a healthy co-twin of an affected twin (not recorded which).

The CDR3 region is CASSETPDFDEQFF. The chain joins TRBV5-1 to TRBJ2-1. The V gene's germline CDR1 is SGHRS and CDR2 YFSETQ. The CDR3 loop spans 14 amino acids.